Listed here are 18 T cell receptor beta chains from one sample, sequenced in a study of blood T cell repertoires in COVID-19. Generated by immunoSEQ multiplex PCR, the TCRdb table keeps only in-frame clones and is missing some. The sample has a few hundred thousand clones, 70% to 85% seen once; the top ten hold 0.85% to 1.3%. The sample consisted of peripheral blood. The receptors here all came from a human donor with acute or convalescent COVID-19. The donor label of this sample is uncertain.

This clone was seen only a few times. This chain joins TRBV12-5 and TRBJ2-1; TRBD2 is a possible D gene (5 bases). The CDR3 has 13 amino acids. The germline V and J ends were trimmed by 9 bases and 6 bases, with 15 bases remaining between them. Germline CDR1 LGHNT, CDR2 FRNRAP. The CDR3 spells CASEGAMANEQFF. The CDR3 DNA follows: TGTGCTAGCGAGGGTGCCATGGCCAATGAGCAGTTCTTC.

This clone was counted between two and nine times. This chain connects TRBV2 to TRBJ2-7, with 9 bases aligning to TRBD1. This CDR3 region has 15 residues. The V and J ends lost 4 bases and 2 bases, in that order; junction bases with no gene match: 6. The germline V gene has CDR1 SNHLY and CDR2 FYNNEI. The CDR3 DNA follows: TGTGCCAGCAGTGTTGGGACAGGGATCACCTACGAGCAGTACTTC. Protein product: CASSVGTGITYEQYF.

As regards this clone: Different DNA sequences within this sample yield the same CDR3. The rearrangement links TRBV7-9 to TRBJ2-5; D ambiguous. Looked up from germline, CDR1 is SEHNR and CDR2 is FQNEAQ (reference sequence). Trimming stripped 4 bases from V and 3 bases from J, with 3 bases between. This CDR3 spans 11 amino acids. The CDR3 sequence is CASSSKETQYF. The CDR3 coding sequence is TGTGCCAGCAGCTCTAAAGAGACCCAGTACTTC.

This clone has just one count. A read error may account for a junction end that differs from germline. V is TRBV19 and J is TRBJ1-5; TRBD1 is a possible D gene (6 bases). Germline V gives CDR1 LNHDA, CDR2 SQIVND (reference sequence). The CDR3 covers 14 residues. The chain's CDR3 is CVSSMKGVGQPQHF. CDR3 DNA sequence: TGTGTCAGTAGTATGAAGGGGGTCGGCCAGCCCCAGCATTTT.

This clone turned up a few times. The J gene is TRBJ1-2, the V gene TRBV6-1; D not resolved. With 0 bases removed from V and 7 bases from J, the gap between germline ends came to 9 bases. Germline CDR1 reads MNHNS; CDR2 reads SASEGT. The CDR3 contains 13 residues. Written as DNA, the CDR3 is TGTGCCAGCAGTGAAGCATCCGGGGTTGGCTACACCTTC. Protein sequence: CASSEASGVGYTF.

V gene TRBV2 combines with J gene TRBJ2-3; D might be TRBD2 (6 bases). The V and J ends lost 4 bases and 1 base respectively, with 12 bases between them. This CDR3 contains 15 residues. Germline assignment: CDR1 SNHLY and CDR2 FYNNEI. In DNA, the CDR3 is TGTGCCAGCAGTGGGGCGGGGATCCGCACAGATACGCAGTATTTT. Residues: CASSGAGIRTDTQYF.

The V gene is TRBV18, the J gene TRBJ1-2; D gene ambiguous. Germline CDR1 KGHSH, CDR2 LQKENI. This CDR3 region has 11 residues. Trimming pared 5 bases from V and 6 bases from J, leaving 7 bases between. This CDR3 reads CASSFSDGYTF. The CDR3, as DNA: TGTGCCAGCTCATTCTCAGATGGCTACACCTTC.

The J gene is TRBJ2-5, the V gene TRBV12-3 or TRBV12-4, with D possibly being TRBD1 (6 bases). The CDR3 totals 12 residues. The V end was cut by 8 bases, the J end by 5 bases, with 12 bases between. The CDR3 is CASGGLRETQYF. CDR3 nucleotides: TGTGCCAGCGGGGGCCTCCGGGAGACCCAGTACTTC.

The chain links TRBV7-6 to TRBJ2-1, with 8 bases aligning to TRBD2. Germline V CDR1 and CDR2: SGHVS, FNYEAQ. Losses at the gene ends were 3 bases for V and 0 bases for J; bases not matched to a gene: 4. This CDR3 has 16 residues. The CDR3 DNA is TGTGCCAGCAGCTTGAGCGGGGGCAGCTCCTACAATGAGCAGTTCTTC. Protein: CASSLSGGSSYNEQFF.

The chain is built from TRBV15 and TRBJ2-7, with a tentative D call TRBD1 (5 bases). The CDR3 is 13 amino acids. CDR1 and CDR2 (germline): LNHNV, YYDKDF (reference sequence). The germline V and J ends were trimmed by 3 bases and 4 bases, with 10 bases remaining between them. The CDR3 loop is CATSRYRGYEQYF. In DNA, the CDR3 is TGTGCCACCAGCAGGTATAGGGGTTACGAGCAGTACTTC.

This clone came up once. The CDR3 loop is CASSSPRGRFGYTF. For the CDR3, the DNA is TGTGCCAGCAGCTCACCCAGGGGGCGGTTTGGCTACACCTTC. The chain is built from TRBV11-2 and TRBJ1-2; 8 bases align to TRBD1. This CDR3 comprises 14 residues. Losses at the gene ends were 4 bases for V and 7 bases for J; bases not matched to a gene: 8. Germline loops: CDR1 SGHAT, CDR2 FQNNGV.

The V gene is TRBV6-1, the J gene TRBJ1-6; 9 bases are shared with TRBD1. Germline assignment: CDR1 MNHNS and CDR2 SASEGT. This CDR3 spans 16 amino acids. V gave up 3 bases and J gave up 6 bases; unmatched junction bases: 6. The DNA of the CDR3 is TGTGCCAGCAGTGAGGTAGAGGGACAGGGTAATTCACCCCTCCACTTT. It encodes CASSEVEGQGNSPLHF.

The chain has TRBV19 and TRBJ2-1, with 7 bases lining up with TRBD1. This CDR3 has 15 residues. Germline V gene data show CDR1 as LNHDA and CDR2 as SQIVND (reference sequence). V dropped 6 bases and J dropped 9; count of bases not matched to a gene: 14. CDR3 bases: TGTGCCAGTAGCGTCGGCCAGGGGGTTATGAGTGAGCAGTTCTTC. This gives the protein CASSVGQGVMSEQFF. The full variable domain, its missing parts supplied by reference TRBV19 and TRBJ2-1, is DGGITQSPKYLFRKEGQNVTLSCEQNLNHDAMYWYRQDPGQGLRLIYYSQIVNDFQKGDIAEGYSVSREKKESFPLTVTSAQKNPTAFYLCASSVGQGVMSEQFFGPGTRLTVL.

The V and J genes are TRBV21-1 and TRBJ1-5; the D segment call TRBD1 is taken from the table without a DNA check. TRBV21-1 is a pseudogene. The CDR3 totals 13 residues. The CDR3: CASRDRRWQPQHF. CDR3 nucleotide sequence: TGTGCCAGCAGGGACAGACGGTGGCAGCCCCAGCATTTT.

The J gene is TRBJ1-5, the V gene TRBV19, with D unclear. Trimming took 6 bases from V and 0 from J, leaving 12 bases between them. This CDR3 has 15 amino acids. The germline CDR1 and CDR2 sequences are LNHDA and SQIVND (reference sequence). CDR3 DNA: TGTGCCAGTAGACTAGGGCAGGTTAGCAATCAGCCCCAGCATTTT. Its translation: CASRLGQVSNQPQHF.

This clone appeared a single time. The V and J genes are TRBV5-1 and TRBJ2-5; 9 bases fit TRBD2. This CDR3 has 14 residues. Losses at the gene ends were 4 bases for V and 5 bases for J; bases not matched to a gene: 6. Germline V gene sequence: CDR1 SGHRS, CDR2 YFSETQ. CDR3: CASSMGLALETQYF. Here the CDR3 DNA reads TGCGCCAGCAGCATGGGACTAGCATTGGAGACCCAGTACTTC. Variable domain in full (rest from reference TRBV5-1 and TRBJ2-5): KAGVTQTPRYLIKTRGQQVTLSCSPISGHRSVSWYQQTPGQGLQFLFEYFSETQRNKGNFPGRFSGRQFSNSRSEMNVSTLELGDSALYLCASSMGLALETQYFGPGTRLLVL.

V and J are TRBV3-1 (or the pseudogene TRBV3-2) and TRBJ1-2; the D is unclear. CDR1 and CDR2 (germline): LGHDT, YNNKEL (reference sequence). V was clipped by 5 bases and J by 4 bases, with 14 bases between them. This CDR3 is built from 14 residues. The CDR3 is CASSSGGGPYGYTF. The CDR3 DNA is TGTGCCAGCAGCTCAGGAGGAGGACCCTATGGCTACACCTTC.

This clone has a handful of counts. Other nucleotide sequences in the sample specify the same CDR3. V and J are TRBV9 and TRBJ1-2, with D maybe TRBD1 (5 bases). The CDR3 is 13 amino acids. The V gene lost 0 bases and the J gene lost 5 bases, with 8 bases spanning the gap. Germline CDR1 is SGDLS and CDR2 is YYNGEE. The CDR3 sequence is CASSVDRSYGYTF. Here the CDR3 DNA reads TGTGCCAGCAGCGTAGACAGGAGTTATGGCTACACCTTC.